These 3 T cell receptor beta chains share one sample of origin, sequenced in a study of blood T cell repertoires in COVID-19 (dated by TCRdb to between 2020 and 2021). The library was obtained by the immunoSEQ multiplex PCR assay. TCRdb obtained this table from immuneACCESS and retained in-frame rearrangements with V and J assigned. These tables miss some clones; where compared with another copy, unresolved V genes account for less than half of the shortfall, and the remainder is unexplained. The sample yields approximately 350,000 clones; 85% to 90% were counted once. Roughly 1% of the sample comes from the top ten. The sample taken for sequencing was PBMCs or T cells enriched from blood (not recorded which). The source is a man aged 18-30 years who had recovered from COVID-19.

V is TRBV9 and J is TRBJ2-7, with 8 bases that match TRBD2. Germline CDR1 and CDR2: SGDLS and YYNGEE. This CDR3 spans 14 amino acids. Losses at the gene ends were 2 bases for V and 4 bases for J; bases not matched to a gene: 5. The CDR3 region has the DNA TGTGCCAGCAGCGTCCAACTAGCGGCTTACGAGCAGTACTTC. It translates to CASSVQLAAYEQYF. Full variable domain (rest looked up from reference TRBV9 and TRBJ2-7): DSGVTQTPKHLITATGQRVTLRCSPRSGDLSVYWYQQSLDQGLQFLIQYYNGEERAKGNILERFSAQQFPDLHSELNLSSLELGDSALYFCASSVQLAAYEQYFGPGTRLTVT.

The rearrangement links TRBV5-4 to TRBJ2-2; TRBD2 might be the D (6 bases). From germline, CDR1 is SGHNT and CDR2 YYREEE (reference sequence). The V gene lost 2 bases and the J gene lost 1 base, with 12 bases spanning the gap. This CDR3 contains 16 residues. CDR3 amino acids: CASSFGGRMNTGELFF. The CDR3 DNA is TGTGCCAGCAGCTTCGGGGGACGGATGAACACCGGGGAGCTGTTTTTT.

CDR3: CASSLVYSSTDTQYF. CDR3 DNA: TGTGCCAGCAGCTTAGTGTATTCTAGCACAGATACGCAGTATTTT. V is TRBV7-2 and J is TRBJ2-3; D is undetermined. Trimming removed 1 base from V and 0 bases from J, with 8 bases in between. CDR3 length: 15 amino acids. CDR1 is SGHTA and CDR2 is FQGNSA in the germline V gene.